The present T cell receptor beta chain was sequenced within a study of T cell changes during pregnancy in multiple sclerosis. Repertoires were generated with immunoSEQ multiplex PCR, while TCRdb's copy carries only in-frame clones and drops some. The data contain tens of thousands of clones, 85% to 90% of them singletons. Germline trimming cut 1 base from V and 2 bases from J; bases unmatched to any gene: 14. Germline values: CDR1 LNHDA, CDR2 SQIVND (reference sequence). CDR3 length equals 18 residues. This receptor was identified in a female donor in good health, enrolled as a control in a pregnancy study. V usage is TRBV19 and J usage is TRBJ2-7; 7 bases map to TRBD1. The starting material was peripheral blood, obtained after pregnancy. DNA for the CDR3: TGTGCCAGTAGTATAGGACCGACAGGGATCGTTTTCGCCTACGAGCAGTACTTC. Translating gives CASSIGPTGIVFAYEQYF. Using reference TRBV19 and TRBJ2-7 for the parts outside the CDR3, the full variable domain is DGGITQSPKYLFRKEGQNVTLSCEQNLNHDAMYWYRQDPGQGLRLIYYSQIVNDFQKGDIAEGYSVSREKKESFPLTVTSAQKNPTAFYLCASSIGPTGIVFAYEQYFGPGTRLTVT.